This T cell receptor beta chain came from a study of cytomegalovirus exposure and HLA in healthy donors. TCRdb's copy holds only in-frame clones and misses some; the assay was immunoSEQ multiplex PCR. Of roughly 250,000 clones detected, more than 75% appear once; the ten largest clones hold around 1.2%. While the first cohort had hundreds of subjects, the donors belonged to the separate validation cohort of roughly 120 subjects. Sequencing used PBMCs. This receptor was taken from a woman aged 30 to 39 in good health and CMV-seropositive.

The CDR3 here is CASSSDGQVNEKLFF. CDR3 DNA: TGTGCCAGCAGCTCGGATGGACAGGTGAATGAAAAACTGTTTTTT. The V and J genes are TRBV7-2 and TRBJ1-4; the match to TRBD1 covers 7 bases. CDR3 length equals 15 residues. V lost 4 bases to trimming and J lost 5 bases; unmatched junction nucleotides: 7. The germline gives CDR1 SGHTA, CDR2 FQGNSA.